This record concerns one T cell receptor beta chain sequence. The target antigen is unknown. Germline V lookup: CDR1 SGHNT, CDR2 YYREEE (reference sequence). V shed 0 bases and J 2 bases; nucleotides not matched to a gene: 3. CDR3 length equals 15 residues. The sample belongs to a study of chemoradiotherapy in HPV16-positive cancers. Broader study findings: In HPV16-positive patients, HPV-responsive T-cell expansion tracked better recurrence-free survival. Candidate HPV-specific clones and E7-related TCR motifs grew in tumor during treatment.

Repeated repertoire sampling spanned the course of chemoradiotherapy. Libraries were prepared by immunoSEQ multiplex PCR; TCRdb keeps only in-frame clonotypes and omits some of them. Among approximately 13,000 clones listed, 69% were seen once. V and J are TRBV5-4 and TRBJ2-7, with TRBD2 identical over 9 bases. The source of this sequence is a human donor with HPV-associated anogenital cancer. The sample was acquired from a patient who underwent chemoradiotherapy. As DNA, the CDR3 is TGTGCCAGCAGCTTGGACCTAGCGGGAACCTACGAGCAGTACTTC. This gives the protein CASSLDLAGTYEQYF.